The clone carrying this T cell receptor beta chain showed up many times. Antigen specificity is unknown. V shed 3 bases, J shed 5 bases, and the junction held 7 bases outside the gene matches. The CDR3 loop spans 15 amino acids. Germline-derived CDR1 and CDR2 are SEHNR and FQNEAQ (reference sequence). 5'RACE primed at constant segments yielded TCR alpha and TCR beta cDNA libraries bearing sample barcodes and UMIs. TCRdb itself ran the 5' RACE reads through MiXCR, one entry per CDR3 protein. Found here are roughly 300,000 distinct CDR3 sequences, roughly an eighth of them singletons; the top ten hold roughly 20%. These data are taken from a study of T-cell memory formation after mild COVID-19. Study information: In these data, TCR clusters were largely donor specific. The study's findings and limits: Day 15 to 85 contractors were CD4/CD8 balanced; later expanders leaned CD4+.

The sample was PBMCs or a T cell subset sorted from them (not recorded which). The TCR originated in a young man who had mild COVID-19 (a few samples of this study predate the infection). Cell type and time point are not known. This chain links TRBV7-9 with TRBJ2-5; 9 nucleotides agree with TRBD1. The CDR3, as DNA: TGTGCCAGCAGCTTCTCGGGACAGGGAATCGAGACCCAGTACTTC. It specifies CASSFSGQGIETQYF.